These 16 T cell receptor beta chains were sequenced from one sample in a study of shared clonotypes between healthy human individuals. The method was immunoSEQ multiplex PCR; TCRdb's version includes in-frame clones alone and lacks a portion of them. Of around 700,000 clones listed, about 74% were seen once; the top ten hold about 1.8%. The sequencing sample was made of memory CD4+ T cells sorted from blood. The sample's subset: CD45RA-negative fraction. The receptors come from a woman in her 30s in good health.

The CDR3 loop is CATKGTEETQYF. The CDR3 DNA reads as TGTGCCACAAAGGGGACAGAAGAGACCCAGTACTTC. This chain uses TRBV6-6 with TRBJ2-5, with 7 bases that match TRBD1. CDR3 size: 12 residues. Germline trimming cut 10 bases from V and 3 bases from J; bases unmatched to any gene: 5. Germline V lookup: CDR1 MNHNY, CDR2 SVGAGI (reference sequence).

The chain employs TRBV6-4 and TRBJ1-1; 9 positions match TRBD1. V lost 2 bases and J lost 10; bases outside the gene matches: 5. Germline V gene sequence: CDR1 MRHNA, CDR2 SNTAGT. The CDR3 consists of 13 residues. CDR3 in amino acids: CASSDPGTGLAFF. For the CDR3, the DNA is TGTGCCAGCAGTGACCCCGGGACAGGGTTAGCTTTCTTT.

The chain couples TRBV6-5 to TRBJ2-7; D is unresolved. The CDR3 sequence is 13 residues long. Looked up from germline, CDR1 is MNHEY and CDR2 is SVGAGI. The V and J ends lost 7 bases and 1 base respectively, with 11 bases between them. The CDR3 DNA follows: TGTGCCAGCACCGTGGACGGATCCTACGAGCAGTACTTC. This codes for CASTVDGSYEQYF.

This chain connects TRBV19 to TRBJ2-7, with 8 bases aligning to TRBD2. Per the germline V gene, CDR1 is LNHDA and CDR2 is SQIVND (reference sequence). J was trimmed by 4 bases and V by 6 bases; bases with no gene match: 11. This CDR3 comprises 15 residues. Here the CDR3 reads CASSSGSRSLYEQYF. DNA for the CDR3: TGTGCCAGTAGCAGCGGGAGCCGAAGTCTATACGAGCAGTACTTC. The full variable domain, in which reference TRBV19 and TRBJ2-7 provide the parts outside the CDR3, is DGGITQSPKYLFRKEGQNVTLSCEQNLNHDAMYWYRQDPGQGLRLIYYSQIVNDFQKGDIAEGYSVSREKKESFPLTVTSAQKNPTAFYLCASSSGSRSLYEQYFGPGTRLTVT.

The V call is TRBV28, the J call TRBJ1-5; a possible D gene is TRBD1 (5 bases). V was pared by 6 bases and J by 0 bases, with 12 bases between. Germline values: CDR1 MDHEN, CDR2 SYDVKM. The CDR3 extends over 15 amino acids. The CDR3 DNA is TGTGCCAGCAGCTGGGCCGGGGGTAGCAATCAGCCCCAGCATTTT. This codes for CASSWAGGSNQPQHF.

V usage is TRBV28 and J usage is TRBJ1-3, with 9 bases aligning to TRBD1. This CDR3 comprises 16 residues. V shed 5 bases, J shed 0 bases, and the junction held 5 bases outside the gene matches. Germline CDR1 MDHEN, CDR2 SYDVKM. The DNA of the CDR3 is TGTGCCAGCAGTAGACCGGGACAGGGCTCTGGAAACACCATATATTTT. It codes for CASSRPGQGSGNTIYF.

The chain has TRBV19 and TRBJ1-4; 9 bases match TRBD1. V gave up 6 bases and J gave up 6 bases; unmatched junction bases: 5. The germline V gene encodes CDR1 LNHDA and CDR2 SQIVND (reference sequence). The CDR3 covers 14 residues. The CDR3: CASRTGTGHEKLFF. The DNA of the CDR3 is TGTGCCAGTAGAACCGGGACAGGGCATGAAAAACTGTTTTTT.

This chain uses TRBV14 with TRBJ2-2; tentatively, D is TRBD1 (5 bases). Germline V CDR1 and CDR2: SGHDN, FVKESK. The CDR3 contains 14 residues. The V end lost 2 bases, the J end lost 4 bases, and 8 bases lay between the germline ends. The DNA of the CDR3 is TGTGCCAGCAGCCAAAGACAGAGCACCGGGGAGCTGTTTTTT. Translating it yields CASSQRQSTGELFF.

This clone was counted a single time. The gene calls are TRBV9 and TRBJ1-1; unclear D gene. Trimming took 0 bases from V and 1 from J, leaving 7 bases between them. The CDR3 length is 14 residues. CDR1 and CDR2 (germline): SGDLS, YYNGEE. CDR3 sequence: CASSVGPENTEAFF. As DNA, the CDR3 is TGTGCCAGCAGCGTAGGTCCCGAGAACACTGAAGCTTTCTTT.

The chain has TRBV5-4 and TRBJ1-2; D is possibly TRBD1 (5 bases). The V gene lost 6 bases and the J gene lost 0 bases, with 15 bases spanning the gap. The CDR3 contains 15 residues. Germline CDR1 reads SGHNT; CDR2 reads YYREEE (reference sequence). The CDR3 loop is CASTRGGSTNYGYTF. Written as DNA, the CDR3 is TGTGCCAGCACTCGCGGGGGATCCACTAACTATGGCTACACCTTC.

CDR3 in DNA: TGTGCCAGCAGCGCACTAGCGGGAGATTTGGATACGCAGTATTTT. Residues: CASSALAGDLDTQYF. The rearrangement links TRBV5-4 to TRBJ2-3; 11 bases line up with TRBD2. Germline assignment: CDR1 SGHNT and CDR2 YYREEE (reference sequence). CDR3 size: 15 residues. Unmatched junction bases numbered 7, after V lost 4 bases and J lost 6 bases.

This chain joins TRBV29-1 and TRBJ1-1; a weak D match, TRBD1 (5 bases). V gave up 4 bases and J gave up 4 bases, with 13 bases separating them. Germline lookup yields CDR1 SQVTM and CDR2 ANQGSEA. The CDR3 has 13 amino acids. The chain's CDR3 is CSVAGRDVTEAFF. CDR3 bases: TGCAGCGTTGCCGGCAGGGACGTCACTGAAGCTTTCTTT. The complete variable domain, with remaining parts taken from reference TRBV29-1 and TRBJ1-1, reads SAVISQKPSRDICQRGTSLTIQCQVDSQVTMMFWYRQQPGQSLTLIATANQGSEATYESGFVIDKFPISRPNLTFSTLTVSNMSPEDSSIYLCSVAGRDVTEAFFGQGTRLTVV.

To note about this clone: Mismatch with germline at one junction end may stem from a read error. The chain carries TRBV5-3 and TRBJ1-4; D gene uncertain. TRBV5-3 falls under the ORF class, with uncertain function. The CDR3 loop spans 15 amino acids. This CDR3 reads CASSLLRELDEKLFF. CDR3 in DNA: TGTGCCAGCAGCTTACTAAGGGAATTAGATGAAAAACTGTTTTTT.

The chain couples TRBV28 to TRBJ1-5; D perhaps matches TRBD1 (5 bases). This CDR3 is 17 amino acids long. Trimming stripped 5 bases from V and 3 bases from J, with 20 bases between. CDR1 and CDR2 (germline): MDHEN, SYDVKM. This chain's CDR3 is CASSDNGGLHVNQPQHF. CDR3 bases: TGTGCCAGCAGTGATAACGGGGGTCTACACGTCAATCAGCCCCAGCATTTT.

The rearrangement uses TRBV28 and TRBJ2-5; D is ambiguous. Germline assignment: CDR1 MDHEN and CDR2 SYDVKM. The ends were cut back, 5 bases at V and 5 bases at J, with 15 bases in the middle. There are 14 residues in the CDR3. CDR3 residues: CASSPRKVGETQYF. CDR3 sequence (DNA): TGTGCCAGCAGTCCCCGGAAGGTCGGTGAGACCCAGTACTTC.

The V call is TRBV20-1, the J call TRBJ2-5; D is undetermined. This CDR3 contains 11 residues. Per the germline V gene, CDR1 is DFQATT and CDR2 is SNEGSKA (reference sequence). Deletions cut 0 bases from V and 14 bases from J, with 13 bases between. CDR3 protein: CSARDAQTPYF. DNA of the CDR3: TGCAGTGCTAGAGATGCCCAGACCCCCTACTTC.